The rows below give T cell receptor beta chains drawn from one sample of a study of graft-versus-host responses after intestinal transplantation. These TCRs' antigens remain unknown. Data came from immunoSEQ multiplex PCR; TCRdb stores just in-frame clones and leaves some out. Among 80,000 to 100,000 clones listed, about 94% were seen once. This specimen was unstimulated CD4+ T cells sorted from spleen or lymph node cells, taken before intestinal transplant. The source of these receptors is a human donor who received an intestinal transplant. Each CDR3 is given with its conserved first and last residue.

V gene: TRBV2; J gene: TRBJ1-4; CDR3 protein: CASSDSDRPKTNEKLFF
V gene: TRBV7-2; J gene: TRBJ2-3; CDR3 protein: CASSPGLAVSTDTQYF
V gene: TRBV29-1; J gene: TRBJ2-7; CDR3 protein: CSVGRTGSYEQYF
V gene: TRBV5-1; J gene: TRBJ1-6; CDR3 protein: CASSLTQGSDSPLHF
V gene: TRBV7-9; J gene: TRBJ2-3; CDR3 protein: CASSQTDLSTDTQYF
V gene: TRBV29-1; J gene: TRBJ1-1; CDR3 protein: CSDFTRTGQTEAFF
V gene: TRBV7-9; J gene: TRBJ2-1; CDR3 protein: CASSTSGTTNNEQFF
V gene: TRBV11-3; J gene: TRBJ2-3; CDR3 protein: CASSLTYSADTQYF
V gene: TRBV7-2; J gene: TRBJ1-4; CDR3 protein: CASSLSLREKLFF
V gene: TRBV6-1; J gene: TRBJ2-3; CDR3 protein: CASSGTAGARTDTQYF
V gene: TRBV13; J gene: TRBJ1-1; CDR3 protein: CASSLGHRNTEAFF
V gene: TRBV28; J gene: TRBJ1-5; CDR3 protein: CASSFGGAGNQPQHF
V gene: TRBV12-5; J gene: TRBJ2-2; CDR3 protein: CASGKGLAVNTGELFF
V gene: TRBV29-1; J gene: TRBJ2-1; CDR3 protein: CSAGFRGASYNEQFF
V gene: TRBV6-5; J gene: TRBJ1-2; CDR3 protein: CASSYRGQSIYGYTF
V gene: TRBV6-1; J gene: TRBJ2-5; CDR3 protein: CASIRDRTQETQYF
V gene: TRBV15; J gene: TRBJ1-2; CDR3 protein: CATSETGFVDGYTF
V gene: TRBV7-2; J gene: TRBJ2-4; CDR3 protein: CASSLVLTSGSGNIQYF
V gene: TRBV5-8; J gene: TRBJ2-6; CDR3 protein: CASSYWTSGSSGANVLTF
V gene: TRBV6-6; J gene: TRBJ2-3; CDR3 protein: CASDETSDTQYF
V gene: TRBV5-1; J gene: TRBJ1-2; CDR3 protein: CASRMARLGYTF
V gene: TRBV7-3; J gene: TRBJ2-1; CDR3 protein: CASSLGTGGTYNEQFF
V gene: TRBV30; J gene: TRBJ1-4; CDR3 protein: CAWAADRREKLFF
V gene: TRBV28; J gene: TRBJ2-5; CDR3 protein: CASSLSLASQETQYF
V gene: TRBV5-1; J gene: TRBJ2-1; CDR3 protein: CASSLADLAGNEQFF
V gene: TRBV6-1; J gene: TRBJ2-5; CDR3 protein: CASSEWDRVVETQYF
V gene: TRBV18; J gene: TRBJ2-3; CDR3 protein: CASSPPRDRLGYF
V gene: TRBV5-1; J gene: TRBJ1-1; CDR3 protein: CASSLEGQGGFTEAFF
V gene: TRBV5-6; J gene: TRBJ2-7; CDR3 protein: CASSQQGSSYEQYF
V gene: TRBV9; J gene: TRBJ2-7; CDR3 protein: CASSAVLGLPVF
V gene: TRBV7-2; J gene: TRBJ1-2; CDR3 protein: CASSRSDRPYGYTF
V gene: TRBV6-1; J gene: TRBJ2-7; CDR3 protein: CASSTGRVFYEQYF
V gene: TRBV7-9; J gene: TRBJ2-6; CDR3 protein: CASSLGTAGANVLTF
V gene: TRBV9; J gene: TRBJ2-3; CDR3 protein: CASSVGPSGPSSDTQYF
V gene: TRBV5-1; J gene: TRBJ2-5; CDR3 protein: CASSHTGTSGRTGQETQYF